Relative to its sample, the clone carrying this T cell receptor beta chain is medium-sized. The antigen is undetermined. This sample stems from a study of metastatic and nonmetastatic thyroid tumors. Study context: Repertoires from malignant and benign thyroid patients were compared across blood and tumor or nodule tissue. Study observations and caveats: For both blood and tumor, malignant thyroid tumors reportedly showed significantly higher TCR beta diversity than benign nodules did.

Under the authors' procedure: Differences in CDR3 between clinicopathological groups were drawn on to build a classifier intended to discriminate distant-metastatic papillary thyroid cancer patients. Via MiXCR, TCRdb re-called the PCR reads. What appears here as the V and J calls and clone size reflects TCRdb's work, not the paper's. The sample comprises 35,000 to 40,000 clones, about 27% of which are singletons, and approximately 11% rests with the top ten. Each patient came to thyroid surgery without any prior treatment (of any kind). Trimming took off 2 bases at V and 4 bases at J, with 9 bases between the two ends. This CDR3 has 15 residues. Looked up from germline, CDR1 is MDHEN and CDR2 is SYDVKM.

The sample taken for sequencing was blood. The chain has TRBV28 and TRBJ1-6, with D perhaps matching TRBD1 (5 bases). The receptor was derived from a male donor with papillary thyroid cancer or a benign thyroid nodule (not recorded which). Some clones in this sample may be carry-over from other donors' samples. The CDR3 DNA follows: TGTGCCAGCAGTTTAGGGGCTGGGTATAATTCACCCCTCCACTTT. Translation gives CASSLGAGYNSPLHF.